Listed below are T cell receptor beta chains from one sample, sequenced in a study of T cells after yellow fever vaccination. MiXCR, run by TCRdb on the 5' RACE reads, gives a single entry per CDR3 protein. The data contain about 340,000 distinct CDR3 sequences, roughly an eighth of them singletons. The specimen comprised CD4+ T cells sorted from PBMCs, sampled 15 days after the yellow fever booster vaccination. The source of these receptors is a man aged 18 to 30 who received the YFV17D yellow fever vaccine. The CDR3 runs from the conserved cysteine through the conserved F or W. A D gene is named only where the DNA matches it firmly. The size of a clone is reported for some rows only, either as once, few or many, or as a class for expanded clones.

V,length,D,J,size,CDR3,DNA
TRBV5-5,16,TRBD2,TRBJ2-3,.,CASSPNLAGGEHPQYF,TGTGCCAGCAGCCCGAACCTAGCGGGGGGTGAACATCCGCAGTATTTT
TRBV6-2/TRBV6-3,13,TRBD2,TRBJ2-2,few,CASAGGHGGELFF,TGTGCCAGTGCGGGGGGGCACGGCGGGGAGCTGTTTTTT
TRBV20-1,13,TRBD2,TRBJ2-5,few,CSAEAGGIGTQYF,TGCAGTGCAGAAGCGGGGGGAATAGGGACCCAGTACTTC
TRBV20-1,14,.,TRBJ1-5,.,CSARVGGPHKPQHF,TGCAGTGCTAGGGTCGGTGGACCCCATAAGCCCCAGCATTTT
TRBV29-1,16,.,TRBJ2-3,few,CSVGDEGRFGTDTQYF,TGCAGCGTTGGGGATGAGGGGAGATTTGGCACAGATACGCAGTATTTT
TRBV28,13,.,TRBJ1-5,many,CASSLEGQQPQHF,TGTGCCAGCAGTTTGGAGGGTCAACAGCCCCAGCATTTT
TRBV19,17,.,TRBJ1-5,.,CASRVAGLGYSNQPQHF,TGTGCCAGTAGAGTGGCAGGGCTTGGATATAGCAATCAGCCCCAGCATTTT
TRBV15,16,TRBD1,TRBJ2-7,once,CATSRGYRTGDYEQYF,TGTGCCACCAGCAGAGGCTACCGGACAGGGGATTACGAGCAGTACTTC
TRBV7-3,12,.,TRBJ1-1,few,CKGEVTNTEAFF,TGTAAGGGGGAGGTTACGAACACTGAAGCTTTCTTT
TRBV6-7,16,.,TRBJ2-5,few,CASSLRRSQLQETQYF,TGTGCCAGCAGCCTCAGACGAAGTCAACTGCAAGAGACCCAGTACTTC
TRBV7-9,12,.,TRBJ2-7,few,CASSPGWSEQYF,TGTGCCAGCAGCCCCGGGTGGTCCGAGCAGTACTTC